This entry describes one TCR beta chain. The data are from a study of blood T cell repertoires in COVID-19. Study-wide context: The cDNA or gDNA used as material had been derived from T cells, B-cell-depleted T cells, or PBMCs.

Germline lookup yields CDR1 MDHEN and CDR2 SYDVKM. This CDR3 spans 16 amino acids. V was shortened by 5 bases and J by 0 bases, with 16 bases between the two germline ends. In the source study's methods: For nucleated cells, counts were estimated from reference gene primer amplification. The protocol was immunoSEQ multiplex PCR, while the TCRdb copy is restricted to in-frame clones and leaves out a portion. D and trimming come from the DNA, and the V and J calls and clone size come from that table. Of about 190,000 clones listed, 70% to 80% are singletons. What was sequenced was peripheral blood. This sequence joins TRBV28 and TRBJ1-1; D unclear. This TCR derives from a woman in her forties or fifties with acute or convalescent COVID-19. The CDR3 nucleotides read TGTGCCAGCAGTCCCGACATGGAGGTCATGAACACTGAAGCTTTCTTT. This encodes CASSPDMEVMNTEAFF.